The T cell receptor beta chain under discussion was sequenced for a study of blood T cell repertoires in COVID-19. CDR1 and CDR2 (germline): LNHDA, SQIVND (reference sequence). The CDR3 extends over 19 amino acids. Trimming removed 3 bases at V and 1 base at J, with 22 bases between. In assigning cohorts, the study relied on participant-reported clinical history. Clones were read by immunoSEQ multiplex PCR, and TCRdb kept only the in-frame ones, dropping some. The table records approximately 180,000 clones, about 88% of them present only once. V and J are TRBV19 and TRBJ1-5; no reliable D call. This sequence originates from a human donor with acute COVID-19. The donor label of this sample is uncertain. The sample consisted of PBMCs or T cells enriched from blood (not recorded which). CDR3 loop: CASSIRLSAGLGSNQPQHF. The DNA for the CDR3 is TGTGCCAGTAGTATCCGATTATCAGCGGGCCTGGGGAGCAATCAGCCCCAGCATTTT.